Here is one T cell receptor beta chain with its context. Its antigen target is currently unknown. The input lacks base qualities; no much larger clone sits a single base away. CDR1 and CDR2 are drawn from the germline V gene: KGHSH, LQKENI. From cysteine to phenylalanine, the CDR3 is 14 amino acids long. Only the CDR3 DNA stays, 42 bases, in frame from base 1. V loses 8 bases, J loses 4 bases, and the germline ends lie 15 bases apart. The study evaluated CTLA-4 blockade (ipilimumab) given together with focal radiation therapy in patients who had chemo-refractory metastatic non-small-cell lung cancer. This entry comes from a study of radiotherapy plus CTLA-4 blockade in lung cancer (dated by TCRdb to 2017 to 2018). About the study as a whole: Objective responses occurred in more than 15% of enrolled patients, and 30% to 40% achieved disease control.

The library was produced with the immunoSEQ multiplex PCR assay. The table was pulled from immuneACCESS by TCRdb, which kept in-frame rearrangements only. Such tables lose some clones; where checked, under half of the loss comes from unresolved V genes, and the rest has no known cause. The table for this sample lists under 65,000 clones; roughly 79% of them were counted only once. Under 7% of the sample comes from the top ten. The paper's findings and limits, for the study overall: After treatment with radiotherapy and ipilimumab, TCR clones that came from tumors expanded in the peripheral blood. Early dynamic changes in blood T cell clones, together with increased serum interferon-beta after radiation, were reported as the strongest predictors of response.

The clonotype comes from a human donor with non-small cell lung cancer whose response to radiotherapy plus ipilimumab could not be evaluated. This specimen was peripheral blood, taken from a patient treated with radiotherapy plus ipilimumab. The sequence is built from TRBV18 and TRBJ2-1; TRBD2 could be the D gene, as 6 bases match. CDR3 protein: CASTTRRGYNEQFF. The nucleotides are TGTGCCAGCACAACTCGGCGGGGTTACAATGAGCAGTTCTTC.